This T cell receptor (beta chain) was found in a study of shared clonotypes between healthy human individuals. Sequencing used immunoSEQ multiplex PCR; TCRdb keeps in-frame clones, though not all of them. The table has millions of clones, 90% to 95% seen once. This CDR3 has 16 amino acids. J gave up 5 bases and V 3 bases, and 9 bases lay outside the gene matches. Germline CDR1 and CDR2: KGHSH and LQKENI. The chain recombines TRBV18 with TRBJ1-4; 7 bases agree with TRBD1. The clonotype comes from a man aged 18-30 years in good health. Material: naive CD4+ T cells sorted from blood. Subset given: CD45RA+ positively selected. The CDR3 is CASSPQTGLLNEKLFF. Written as DNA, the CDR3 is TGTGCCAGCTCACCCCAGACAGGGCTCCTCAATGAAAAACTGTTTTTT.